The 26 T cell receptor beta chains presented below share a single source sample, sequenced in a study of cytomegalovirus exposure and HLA in healthy donors. The PCR had 60 Vbeta and 13 Jbeta primers. Libraries were prepared by immunoSEQ multiplex PCR; TCRdb keeps only in-frame clonotypes and omits some of them. The sample consists of roughly 55,000 clones, about four fifths of them appearing once. Sequencing used PBMCs. These receptors were taken from a boy between 10 and 17 years old in good health and CMV-seropositive.

This clone was detected only a few times. The gene calls are TRBV6-5 and TRBJ1-1; possible D gene TRBD1, 5 bases. Germline CDR1 reads MNHEY; CDR2 reads SVGAGI. V was shortened by 4 bases and J by 4 bases, with 10 bases between the two germline ends. The CDR3 sequence is 13 residues long. This CDR3 reads CASSSGRVTEAFF. The DNA of the CDR3 is TGTGCCAGCAGTTCAGGCAGGGTCACTGAAGCTTTCTTT.

This clone was detected only once. The chain recombines TRBV4-1 with TRBJ1-2; D uncertain. The germline V gene encodes CDR1 MGHRA and CDR2 YSYEKL. Deletions cut 1 base from V and 6 bases from J, with 9 bases between. The CDR3 runs 13 residues. CDR3 sequence (DNA): TGCGCCAGCAGCCAAGCACGGAGGGATGGCTACACCTTC. Its protein is CASSQARRDGYTF.

The CDR3 nucleotides read TGTGCCACCTCGACAGGGGAAGGCTACACCTTC. Translated: CATSTGEGYTF. This chain connects TRBV2 to TRBJ1-2; 8 bases fit TRBD1. After removal of 10 bases from V and 8 bases from J, the junction contained 6 bases not matched to a gene. The CDR3 runs to 11 residues. The germline V gene encodes CDR1 SNHLY and CDR2 FYNNEI.

V gene TRBV29-1 combines with J gene TRBJ1-1; 8 positions match TRBD1. CDR1 is SQVTM and CDR2 is ANQGSEA in the germline V gene. Losses at the gene ends were 6 bases for V and 0 bases for J; bases not matched to a gene: 6. The CDR3 totals 14 residues. Written as DNA, the CDR3 is TGCAGCGTGCTGGGGGGACAGGTGAACACTGAAGCTTTCTTT. Its translation is CSVLGGQVNTEAFF.

V is TRBV29-1 and J is TRBJ2-7, with 11 bases fitting TRBD1. The CDR3 runs 14 residues. Germline loops: CDR1 SQVTM, CDR2 ANQGSEA. After removal of 4 bases from V and 3 bases from J, the junction contained 5 bases not matched to a gene. Written as DNA, the CDR3 is TGCAGCGTTGCAGGGGGGACAGGGGGCTACGAGCAGTACTTC. This encodes CSVAGGTGGYEQYF.

The J gene is TRBJ2-7, the V gene TRBV5-4; 11 bases agree with TRBD2. This CDR3 has 13 amino acids. Germline CDR1 and CDR2: SGHNT and YYREEE (reference sequence). With V trimmed by 4 bases and J by 7 bases, 4 bases remained unmatched. CDR3 in amino acids: CASSPLAGGEQYF. CDR3 DNA: TGTGCCAGCAGCCCTCTAGCGGGGGGAGAGCAGTACTTC.

This clone was detected once. The V call is TRBV5-6, the J call TRBJ2-2, with 9 bases that match TRBD2. The CDR3 length is 18 residues. The J segment lost 6 bases and the V segment lost 4 bases, leaving 16 bases of the junction unmatched. The germline CDR1 and CDR2 sequences are SGHDT and YYEEEE. This CDR3 reads CASSPGTAGGRIAGELFF. The CDR3 DNA follows: TGTGCCAGCAGCCCAGGAACAGCGGGGGGCCGAATCGCCGGGGAGCTGTTTTTT.

V and J are TRBV5-1 and TRBJ2-2; D possibly corresponds to TRBD1 (5 bases). Germline V gives CDR1 SGHRS, CDR2 YFSETQ. V was clipped by 0 bases and J by 1 base, with 7 bases between them. The CDR3 is 15 amino acids. The CDR3, as DNA: TGCGCCAGCAGCTTGGCCGGACAGAACACCGGGGAGCTGTTTTTT. Translating gives CASSLAGQNTGELFF. The variable domain in full, with the rest retrieved from reference TRBV5-1 and TRBJ2-2, is KAGVTQTPRYLIKTRGQQVTLSCSPISGHRSVSWYQQTPGQGLQFLFEYFSETQRNKGNFPGRFSGRQFSNSRSEMNVSTLELGDSALYLCASSLAGQNTGELFFGEGSRLTVL.

J is TRBJ1-2 and V is TRBV25-1; D might be TRBD1 (5 bases). Germline assignment: CDR1 MGHDK and CDR2 SYGVNS. Trimming took off 2 bases at V and 6 bases at J, with 19 bases between the two ends. The CDR3 is 16 amino acids. The CDR3, as DNA: TGTGCCAGCAGTGAAATAGGGCAGGGTCGTCTCGATGGCTACACCTTC. It specifies CASSEIGQGRLDGYTF.

The chain is built from TRBV11-2 and TRBJ1-1, with TRBD1 identical over 8 bases. This CDR3 has 15 amino acids. CDR1 SGHAT and CDR2 FQNNGV come from the germline V gene. Unmatched junction bases numbered 6, after V lost 2 bases and J lost 4 bases. The DNA for the CDR3 is TGTGCCAGCAGCTTAAACACAGGGGGGGGCACTGAAGCTTTCTTT. It translates to CASSLNTGGGTEAFF.

This clone was found once. V gene TRBV7-9 combines with J gene TRBJ2-1; tentative D call: TRBD1 (5 bases). The germline V and J ends were trimmed by 2 bases and 10 bases, with 12 bases remaining between them. Germline loops: CDR1 SEHNR, CDR2 FQNEAQ (reference sequence). The CDR3 loop spans 13 amino acids. DNA of the CDR3: TGTGCCAGCAGCTTATTACAGGCACCCGAGCAGTTCTTC. This sequence encodes CASSLLQAPEQFF.

The V gene is TRBV11-3, the J gene TRBJ2-1; D not certain. This CDR3 region has 13 residues. In germline, CDR1 is SGHNT, CDR2 YENEEA. V lost 1 base to trimming and J lost 7 bases, with 8 bases between them. CDR3 nucleotide sequence: TGTGCCAGCAGCTTAGCTAGGCAGAATGAGCAGTTCTTC. Translation: CASSLARQNEQFF.

This chain uses TRBV6-5 with TRBJ2-7, with a tentative D call TRBD1 (5 bases). The CDR3 extends over 14 amino acids. The germline CDR1 and CDR2 sequences are MNHEY and SVGAGI. V was pared by 4 bases and J by 6 bases, with 16 bases between. The CDR3 sequence is CASSFQAKGREQYF. In DNA form, the CDR3 reads TGTGCCAGCAGTTTTCAGGCTAAGGGGCGCGAGCAGTACTTC.

This clone was detected a few times. V and J are TRBV28 and TRBJ1-5; 8 bases align to TRBD1. The CDR3 totals 13 residues. V lost 10 bases, J lost 6 bases, and 8 bases stayed unmatched. CDR1 MDHEN and CDR2 SYDVKM come from the germline V gene. The CDR3 region has the DNA TGTGCCACCATCCAGGGGGCGGGTCAGCCCCAGCATTTT. Its translation is CATIQGAGQPQHF.

V gene TRBV27 combines with J gene TRBJ1-5, with D unclear. CDR1 is MNHEY, CDR2 SMNVEV, per germline (reference sequence). The V end was cut by 5 bases, the J end by 10 bases, with 12 bases between. The CDR3 consists of 12 residues. CDR3 nucleotide sequence: TGTGCCAGCAGTCCTCCCACCGGTCCCCAGCATTTT. Protein: CASSPPTGPQHF.

V usage is TRBV7-2 and J usage is TRBJ2-3; 9 nucleotides match TRBD1. The CDR3 extends over 16 amino acids. V was clipped by 4 bases and J by 2 bases; unmatched bases: 7. CDR1 is SGHTA and CDR2 is FQGNSA in the germline V gene. The CDR3 protein is CASSSGTGRFTDTQYF. In DNA form, the CDR3 reads TGTGCCAGCAGCTCGGGGACAGGGAGGTTCACAGATACGCAGTATTTT.

J is TRBJ1-4 and V is TRBV10-3; D may be TRBD1 (5 bases). CDR3 length: 12 residues. V dropped 2 bases and J dropped 8 bases, with 6 bases sitting between them. Germline V gene sequence: CDR1 ENHRY, CDR2 SYGVKD. The CDR3 DNA follows: TGTGCCATCAGTGAGGGGGGGGAAAAACTGTTTTTT. Protein: CAISEGGEKLFF.

The V gene is TRBV14, the J gene TRBJ1-5; 8 bases are shared with TRBD1. Germline trimming cut 5 bases from V and 5 bases from J; bases unmatched to any gene: 5. The CDR3 runs 14 residues. From germline, CDR1 is SGHDN and CDR2 FVKESK. In DNA, the CDR3 is TGTGCCAGCAGCTATGACAGGGGTGATCAGCCCCAGCATTTT. Translated: CASSYDRGDQPQHF.

V usage is TRBV7-9 and J usage is TRBJ2-7, with TRBD1 as a possible D gene (6 bases). CDR1 is SEHNR and CDR2 is FQNEAQ in the germline V gene (reference sequence). V lost 2 bases and J lost 0, with 14 bases in between. The length of the CDR3 is 16 residues. The CDR3 nucleotides read TGTGCCAGCAGCTTACCCCTACAGGGAAGCTCCTACGAGCAGTACTTC. It specifies CASSLPLQGSSYEQYF.

This chain joins TRBV18 and TRBJ1-4, with D perhaps matching TRBD1 (6 bases). The CDR3 has 14 amino acids. Per the germline V gene, CDR1 is KGHSH and CDR2 is LQKENI. V lost 6 bases, J lost 5 bases, and 13 bases lay in between. CDR3 nucleotide sequence: TGTGCCAGCTCGTCACAGGGTATGAATGAAAAACTGTTTTTT. Translated: CASSSQGMNEKLFF.

The rearrangement links TRBV2 to TRBJ1-2; D is possibly TRBD1 (5 bases). The CDR3 sequence is 18 residues long. In germline, CDR1 is SNHLY, CDR2 FYNNEI. V gave up 5 bases and J gave up 7 bases, with 29 bases separating them. The CDR3 coding sequence is TGTGCCAGCAGTTATATTCGGGGGGGTGGTGGGTTCGCTGGTGGCTACACCTTC. It codes for CASSYIRGGGGFAGGYTF.

The V and J genes are TRBV7-9 and TRBJ1-1, with 8 bases identical to TRBD1. From germline, CDR1 is SEHNR and CDR2 FQNEAQ (reference sequence). This CDR3 contains 15 residues. The V segment lost 1 base and the J segment 4 bases; nucleotides outside the gene matches: 5. The CDR3 DNA is TGTGCCAGCAGCTTAGACCAGGGGGCGAGCACTGAAGCTTTCTTT. Protein product: CASSLDQGASTEAFF.

The chain's CDR3 is CASSQDGSGGDEQFF. CDR3 coding DNA: TGTGCCAGCAGCCAAGACGGAAGCGGGGGCGATGAGCAGTTCTTC. This chain joins TRBV14 and TRBJ2-1; 8 nucleotides agree with TRBD2. V shed 0 bases, J shed 8 bases, and the junction held 6 bases outside the gene matches. This CDR3 spans 15 amino acids. Looked up from germline, CDR1 is SGHDN and CDR2 is FVKESK. Filled out from reference TRBV14 and TRBJ2-1, the complete variable domain reads EAGVTQFPSHSVIEKGQTVTLRCDPISGHDNLYWYRRVMGKEIKFLLHFVKESKQDESGMPNNRFLAERTGGTYSTLKVQPAELEDSGVYFCASSQDGSGGDEQFFGPGTRLTVL.

The genes are TRBV7-9 and TRBJ2-5; 8 bases align to TRBD1. The J call is in doubt because the DNA end fits TRBJ2-7 better. The germline V gene has CDR1 SEHNR and CDR2 FQNEAQ (reference sequence). The CDR3 runs to 15 residues. The CDR3 protein is CASSYPGQEAYEQYF. As DNA, the CDR3 is TGTGCCAGCAGCTATCCGGGACAGGAAGCCTACGAGCAGTACTTC.

The CDR3 loop is CATSRSWTGNTEAFF. Here the CDR3 DNA reads TGTGCCACCAGCAGATCATGGACTGGGAACACTGAAGCTTTCTTT. The genes are TRBV15 and TRBJ1-1; D unclear. From germline, CDR1 is LNHNV and CDR2 YYDKDF (reference sequence). The CDR3 totals 15 residues. V was clipped by 2 bases and J by 1 base, with 11 bases between them.

This clone was seen only a few times. This rearrangement joins TRBV25-1 to TRBJ1-1; D is possibly TRBD1 (6 bases). Trimming took off 6 bases at V and 8 bases at J, with 10 bases between the two ends. The CDR3 extends over 11 amino acids. Germline loops: CDR1 MGHDK, CDR2 SYGVNS. As DNA, the CDR3 is TGTGCCAGCAGGGTCGGACAGGAAGCTTTCTTT. Its translation: CASRVGQEAFF.